Below are 7 T cell receptor beta chains sequenced from a single sample in a study of T cell changes during pregnancy in multiple sclerosis. Clones were read by immunoSEQ multiplex PCR, and TCRdb kept only the in-frame ones, dropping some. The sample carries around 69,000 clones, 80% to 95% recorded once. Sequences were derived from peripheral blood, sampled in the second trimester of pregnancy. These receptors were taken from a female donor in good health, enrolled as a control in a pregnancy study.

This chain joins TRBV7-8 and TRBJ1-3, with 8 bases aligning to TRBD1. The ends lost 2 bases at V and 8 bases at J; junction bases unmatched: 11. Germline V lookup: CDR1 SGHVS, CDR2 FQNEAQ. The CDR3 totals 16 residues. The chain's CDR3 is CASSLTPDRGTDTIYF. The DNA of the CDR3 is TGTGCCAGCAGCTTAACCCCCGACAGGGGTACGGACACCATATATTTT.

The CDR3 loop reads CASSEQGQPSTEAFF. The DNA for the CDR3 is TGTGCCAGCAGTGAACAGGGACAACCGTCCACTGAAGCTTTCTTT. The V gene is TRBV2, the J gene TRBJ1-1; possible D gene TRBD1, 6 bases. Trimming removed 2 bases from V and 4 bases from J, with 14 bases in between. Germline CDR1 reads SNHLY; CDR2 reads FYNNEI. CDR3 length equals 15 residues.

The chain links TRBV6-1 to TRBJ2-7, with D tentatively TRBD2 (5 bases). Per the germline V gene, CDR1 is MNHNS and CDR2 is SASEGT. This CDR3 spans 16 amino acids. V lost 1 base, J lost 0 bases, and 13 bases lay in between. The CDR3 loop is CASSEVVGVTSYEQYF. CDR3 DNA sequence: TGTGCCAGCAGTGAAGTGGTCGGGGTTACCTCCTACGAGCAGTACTTC.

The genes are TRBV4-1 and TRBJ2-7; a possible D gene is TRBD1 (6 bases). The CDR3 loop spans 16 amino acids. Per the germline V gene, CDR1 is MGHRA and CDR2 is YSYEKL. The V end was cut by 0 bases, the J end by 3 bases, with 15 bases between. This chain's CDR3 is CASSQDPKGHYYEQYF. For the CDR3, the DNA is TGCGCCAGCAGCCAAGACCCAAAGGGACACTACTACGAGCAGTACTTC.

The rearrangement uses TRBV7-8 and TRBJ2-5; 9 nucleotides match TRBD1. Trimming removed 3 bases from V and 2 bases from J; junction bases left unmatched: 4. The germline V gene has CDR1 SGHVS and CDR2 FQNEAQ. This CDR3 comprises 15 residues. CDR3 nucleotides: TGTGCCAGCAGCTTGGAGGGACAGGGACAAGAGACCCAGTACTTC. It codes for CASSLEGQGQETQYF.

The chain employs TRBV28 and TRBJ1-1; TRBD1 matches at 10 bases. There are 13 residues in the CDR3. CDR1 is MDHEN, CDR2 SYDVKM, per germline. V gave up 6 bases and J gave up 6 bases; unmatched junction bases: 4. Written as DNA, the CDR3 is TGTGCCAGCAGGGCGACAGGGGGCCCTGAAGCTTTCTTT. Translating gives CASRATGGPEAFF.

The table lists this clone with a count of one. The V and J genes are TRBV29-1 and TRBJ1-1, with a weak D call TRBD1 (6 bases). The CDR3 is 11 amino acids. Per germline, CDR1 SQVTM and CDR2 ANQGSEA. The germline V and J ends were trimmed by 8 bases and 5 bases, with 12 bases remaining between them. The CDR3 spells CSTEGDTEAFF. As DNA, the CDR3 is TGCAGCACCGAGGGGGATACTGAAGCTTTCTTT.